This is a list of T cell receptor beta chains from one sample in a study of blood T cell repertoires in COVID-19. The assay was immunoSEQ multiplex PCR, and TCRdb's table has in-frame clones only and misses some. The sample contains about 53,000 clones, approximately 90% of which appear only once. The sample taken for sequencing was peripheral blood. Receptors were obtained from a man aged 50-60 years with acute or convalescent COVID-19. Each CDR3 is given with its conserved first and last residue. A D gene is named only where the DNA matches it firmly. For some rows the clone size is stated as once, few or many, or as a class when expanded; others skip it.

clone_size: -
v_call: TRBV4-1
j_call: TRBJ1-4
d_call: TRBD1
cdr3_nt: TGCGCCAGCAGCCAAGATGCCCGCACAGGGGGGGCGAATGAAAAACTGTTTTTT
cdr3_aa: CASSQDARTGGANEKLFF

clone_size: -
v_call: TRBV6-5
j_call: TRBJ1-5
d_call: -
cdr3_nt: TGTGCCAGCAGTTACCCCCCCCGGCCCCAGCATTTT
cdr3_aa: CASSYPPRPQHF

clone_size: -
v_call: TRBV10-3
j_call: TRBJ1-2
d_call: -
cdr3_nt: TGTGCCATCAGGGATCAGGGAGGCTACACCTTC
cdr3_aa: CAIRDQGGYTF

clone_size: -
v_call: TRBV5-1
j_call: TRBJ2-1
d_call: -
cdr3_nt: TGCGCCAGCAGCTTGGTTCCGGGAATCAACAATGAGCAGTTCTTC
cdr3_aa: CASSLVPGINNEQFF

clone_size: -
v_call: TRBV7-3
j_call: TRBJ2-3
d_call: -
cdr3_nt: TGTGCCAGCAGCTTATGGGGCAGGGCCAAAGACACAGATACGCAGTATTTT
cdr3_aa: CASSLWGRAKDTDTQYF

clone_size: -
v_call: TRBV10-3
j_call: TRBJ2-3
d_call: TRBD1
cdr3_nt: TGTGCCATCAGGGACAGGGGGCACGGGGATACGCAGTATTTT
cdr3_aa: CAIRDRGHGDTQYF

clone_size: -
v_call: TRBV7-3
j_call: TRBJ2-2
d_call: TRBD1
cdr3_nt: TGTGCCAGCAGCTCGGACAGGGACGGCGGGGAGCTGTTTTTT
cdr3_aa: CASSSDRDGGELFF

clone_size: -
v_call: TRBV9
j_call: TRBJ1-2
d_call: -
cdr3_nt: TGTGCCAGCAGCGTTTCAGGGGCTAGGGACTATGGCTACACCTTC
cdr3_aa: CASSVSGARDYGYTF

clone_size: -
v_call: TRBV7-7
j_call: TRBJ2-5
d_call: TRBD1
cdr3_nt: TGTGCTAGCAGCTTAGCGGGGACAGGGGTACAAGAGACCCAGTACTTC
cdr3_aa: CASSLAGTGVQETQYF

clone_size: -
v_call: TRBV9
j_call: TRBJ1-1
d_call: TRBD1
cdr3_nt: TGTGCCAGCAGCGGTAGCCGGGACAGGGAAGAAGCTTTCTTT
cdr3_aa: CASSGSRDREEAFF

clone_size: -
v_call: TRBV6-6
j_call: TRBJ1-2
d_call: -
cdr3_nt: TGTGCCAGCAGTTCCCAGGGGCTGTACTATGGCTACACCTTC
cdr3_aa: CASSSQGLYYGYTF

clone_size: -
v_call: TRBV29-1
j_call: TRBJ2-3
d_call: -
cdr3_nt: TGCAGCGCCTACGGGGTGGATACGCAGTATTTT
cdr3_aa: CSAYGVDTQYF

clone_size: -
v_call: TRBV7-6
j_call: TRBJ2-2
d_call: -
cdr3_nt: TGTGCCAGCAGCTTACCCTCCGGGGGAACCGGGGAGCTGTTTTTT
cdr3_aa: CASSLPSGGTGELFF

clone_size: once
v_call: TRBV19
j_call: TRBJ1-1
d_call: TRBD1
cdr3_nt: TGTGCCAGTAGTCCGAGACAGGGGGCGAACACTGAAGCTTTCTTT
cdr3_aa: CASSPRQGANTEAFF

clone_size: -
v_call: TRBV5-6
j_call: TRBJ1-2
d_call: -
cdr3_nt: TGTGCCAGCAGCCCGGCGGGGGGCGGCGGCTATGGCTACACCTTC
cdr3_aa: CASSPAGGGGYGYTF

clone_size: -
v_call: TRBV11-3
j_call: TRBJ2-7
d_call: TRBD2
cdr3_nt: TGTGCCAGCAGCAAAGGAGGGACTAGCGGCCACGAGCAGTACTTC
cdr3_aa: CASSKGGTSGHEQYF

clone_size: -
v_call: TRBV28
j_call: TRBJ2-5
d_call: TRBD2
cdr3_nt: TGTGCCAGCAGTCTTGGGACTAGCGGGAGAGGGGCCCAAGAGACCCAGTACTTC
cdr3_aa: CASSLGTSGRGAQETQYF

clone_size: -
v_call: TRBV18
j_call: TRBJ2-2
d_call: TRBD2
cdr3_nt: TGTGCCAGCTCACCGGCAGCGGGAGTATTGGTCGGGGAGCTGTTTTTT
cdr3_aa: CASSPAAGVLVGELFF